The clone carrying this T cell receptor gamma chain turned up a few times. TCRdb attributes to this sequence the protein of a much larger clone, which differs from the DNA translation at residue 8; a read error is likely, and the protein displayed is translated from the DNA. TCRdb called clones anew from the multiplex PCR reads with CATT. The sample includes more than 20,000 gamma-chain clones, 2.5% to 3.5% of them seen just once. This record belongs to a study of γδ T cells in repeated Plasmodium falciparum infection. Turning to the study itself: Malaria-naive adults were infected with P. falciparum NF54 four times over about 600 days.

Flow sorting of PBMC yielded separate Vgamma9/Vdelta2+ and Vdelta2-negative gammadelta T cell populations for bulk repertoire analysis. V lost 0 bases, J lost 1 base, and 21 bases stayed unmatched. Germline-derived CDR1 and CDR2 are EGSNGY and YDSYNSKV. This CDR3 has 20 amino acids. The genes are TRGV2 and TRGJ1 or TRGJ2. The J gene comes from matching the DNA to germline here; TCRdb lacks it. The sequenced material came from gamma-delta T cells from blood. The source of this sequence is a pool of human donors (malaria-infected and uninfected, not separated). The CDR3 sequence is CATWDGPTYLGDSNYYKKLF. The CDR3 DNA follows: TGTGCCACCTGGGACGGGCCAACTTACCTCGGGGACTCTAATTATTATAAGAAACTCTTT.